This T cell receptor (beta chain) emerged from a study of cytotoxic CD8 clonotypes in ibrutinib-treated CLL (dated by TCRdb to the early 2020s). Background on the whole study: The cohort had over ten relapsed/refractory and roughly 15 treatment-naive patients; under 18 were IGHV unmutated. Partial responses were observed in roughly 24 patients and complete responses in 2; after a median follow-up of 68 months, remission was maintained in around 14 patients and progression was observed in about twelve. The response samples were drawn at a median of around eleven months into treatment, with a range of roughly 6 to 36 months. On average, each sample had roughly 230,000 productive templates and almost 95,000 productive rearrangements. Longitudinal samples were available for about 30% of the roughly 86 trial participants. Cryopreserved peripheral blood mononuclear cells were obtained prior to treatment, at the time of response, and at either disease progression or sustained remission. Every remission and progressive disease sample was obtained while ibrutinib was still being received by the patients. What the research found in general, with its limitations: Public clonotypes were found to be uncommon and were observed to contract or remain stable during treatment; the increase in clonality was shown to reflect expansion of private clonotypes at ibrutinib response. At baseline, clonality was higher than in age-matched healthy donors and showed a strong correlation with circulating CD8+ T-cell counts. Sustained-remission and progressing patients did not have matched sampling times, and lymph node repertoires were not examined. Clonality rose at ibrutinib response, remained stable during sustained remission, and dropped back toward baseline at progression.

The meaning of the sample's time point label: roughly 23 months on ibrutinib. For TCR beta library preparation, about 2 micrograms of genomic DNA was extracted from cryopreserved PBMCs. High-throughput TCR beta sequencing was performed on longitudinal blood samples from CLL patients receiving ibrutinib monotherapy. The patients took part in an open-label, single-center phase 2 trial of ibrutinib monotherapy. This clone occurred once. Its specific antigen is unknown. It has no much larger one-base neighbor in the sample; base qualities were not kept. Each clonotype received, on average, 10x coverage in deep resolution sequencing performed on a MiSeq, where the target depth lay between 1 in 1 million and 1 in 200,000 T cells. The immunoSEQ hsTCRB Kit was used to generate TCR beta libraries. In the paper's pipeline: ImmunoSEQ Data Assistant and ImmunoSEQ Analyzer were used for data analysis, and V, D and J genes were assigned according to IMGT definitions. Clonality, with values ranging from 0 to 1, was calculated as one minus the normalized Shannon entropy of productive rearrangement frequencies. Only overrepresented clonotypes making up at least 0.05% of each patient's repertoire were included in the public clonotype analysis. Some 13 age-matched healthy donor repertoires from immuneACCESS were used as controls for clonality. TCRdb provides this immuneACCESS table in a form limited to in-frame rearrangements. Some clones are lacking; in checked studies, under half of them reflect an unresolved V gene, and why the rest are absent is not known. V, J and clone size reflect that table, while D and trimming were determined from the DNA. For this sample there are 50,000 to 60,000 clones; approximately 87% appear just once. The ten largest clones take up roughly 20% of the sample.

This receptor was obtained from a human donor with chronic lymphocytic leukemia. Material: PBMCs, obtained after 24 months of ibrutinib treatment.

The CDR3 region reads CASTTGKETQYF. Here is the DNA: TGTGCCAGCACGACAGGGAAGGAGACCCAGTACTTC. The sequence is built from TRBV28 and TRBJ2-5, with 7 junctional bases fitting TRBD1. The CDR3 runs 12 residues from the cysteine to the phenylalanine. The kept DNA is CDR3 alone, 36 bases in frame from the first base. V has 7 bases trimmed and J has 5 bases trimmed; junction bases matching no gene number 4. Via the germline V gene, CDR1 is MDHEN and CDR2 SYDVKM.